Sequencing of this T cell receptor beta chain was carried out in a study of blood T cell repertoires in COVID-19. Study at large: The analysed material was cDNA or gDNA that came from T cells, B-cell-depleted T cells, or PBMCs.

The ends were cut back, 0 bases at V and 0 bases at J, with 10 bases in the middle. This CDR3 contains 17 residues. CDR1 and CDR2 (germline): SGHNT, YYREEE (reference sequence). Authors' analysis steps: Scientists estimated how many nucleated cells there were by amplifying reference gene primers. Data came from immunoSEQ multiplex PCR; TCRdb stores just in-frame clones and leaves some out. The D gene and trimming were derived from the DNA, and the V and J assignments and clone size from that table. The sample has around 42,000 clones, about 86% seen once; the top ten hold about 60%. Sequenced sample: peripheral blood. The receptor's source is a man between 65 and 85 years old with acute or convalescent COVID-19. The chain couples TRBV5-4 to TRBJ1-6; D call uncertain. CDR3 DNA sequence: TGTGCCAGCAGCTTGGGAGGAGGTGGCTCCTATAATTCACCCCTCCACTTT. Its protein product is CASSLGGGGSYNSPLHF.